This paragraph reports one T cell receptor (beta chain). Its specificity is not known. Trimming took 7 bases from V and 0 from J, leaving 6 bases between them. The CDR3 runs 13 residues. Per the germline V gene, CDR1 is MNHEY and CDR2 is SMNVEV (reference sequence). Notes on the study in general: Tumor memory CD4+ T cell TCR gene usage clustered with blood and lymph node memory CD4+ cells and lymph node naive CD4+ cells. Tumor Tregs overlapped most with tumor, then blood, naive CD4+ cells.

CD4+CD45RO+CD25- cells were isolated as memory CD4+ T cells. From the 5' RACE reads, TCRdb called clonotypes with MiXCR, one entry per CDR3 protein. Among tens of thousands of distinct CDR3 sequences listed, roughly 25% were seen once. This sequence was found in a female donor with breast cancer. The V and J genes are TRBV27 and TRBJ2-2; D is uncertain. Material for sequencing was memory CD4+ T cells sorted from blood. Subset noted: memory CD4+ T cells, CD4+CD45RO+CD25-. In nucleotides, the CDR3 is TGTGCCAGCATCAACGCGAACACCGGGGAGCTGTTTTTT. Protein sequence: CASINANTGELFF.